Listed here are 23 T cell receptor beta chains from one sample, sequenced in a study of CD8+ T cells in alopecia areata. After isolation, RNA underwent reverse transcription to generate cDNA as the sequencing template. Clones were sequenced by immunoSEQ multiplex PCR, and TCRdb holds only the in-frame ones, with some missing. The sample yields about 270,000 clones, without any singletons. Cutaneous lymph nodes were pooled and cells sorted by CD4, CD8alpha, NKG2D, NKG2ACE and more. Sequenced: CD4+ T cells sorted from a lymph node. The receptors were sampled from a C3H/HeJ mouse with alopecia areata. For this mouse line, the MHC haplotype is H2-k.

In the case of this clone: Mouse names are used for the genes. The CDR3 extends 4 residues past the end of the read, so its final part is completed from the germline J gene. The chain recombines TRBV13-3 with TRBJ2-5; perhaps TRBD1 as D (5 bases). The V and J ends lost 5 bases and 3 bases respectively, with 10 bases between them. The CDR3 length is 13 residues. CDR1 is NNHDY and CDR2 is SYVADS in the germline V gene. The CDR3 here is CASSRQQQDTQYF. The covered CDR3 bases are TGTGCCAGCAGCAGACAGCAACAAGAC.

A word on this clone: Gene names are the mouse ones. The read gets to within 4 residues of the CDR3 end, and the germline J gene fills in the rest. The chain has TRBV14 and TRBJ2-5, with TRBD1 identical over 9 bases. Germline V lookup: CDR1 SGHDT, CDR2 FRDEAV. The CDR3 has 13 residues. The CDR3 DNA, read in part, is TGTGCCAGCAGCCATGGACAGGGGGAC. Its protein is CASSHGQGD. The full CDR3 is CASSHGQGDTQYF.

In this sample, this clone turned up a few times. Genes and germline are mouse. The read ends 4 residues before the CDR3 terminus; that terminus is restored from the germline J gene. Other DNA variants within this sample encode the same CDR3. The chain uses TRBV13-1 and TRBJ2-3; 8 bases fit TRBD1. Germline CDR1 NSHNY, CDR2 SYGAGN. The CDR3 consists of 15 residues. Trimming removed 3 bases from V and 0 bases from J; junction bases left unmatched: 3. Incomplete CDR3 DNA: TGTGCCAGCAGTGGGACAGGGAGTAGTGCAGAA. It translates to CASSGTGSSAE. The entire CDR3 protein reads CASSGTGSSAETLYF.

This clone has more than one count but fewer than ten. All gene names here are mouse names. The read finishes 4 residues shy of the CDR3 end, and the germline J gene is used to complete it. Additional DNA sequences in this sample encode the identical CDR3. The chain links TRBV13-3 to TRBJ2-7; 7 nucleotides agree with TRBD1. Germline V CDR1 and CDR2: NNHDY, SYVADS. The trim removed 5 bases at V and 0 bases at J, leaving 2 bases unmatched. CDR3 length equals 13 residues. CDR3: CASRAGGSYEQYF. The sequenced CDR3 bases are TGTGCCAGCAGAGCAGGGGGCTCCTAT.

Concerning this clone: The genes and germline here are from mouse. The read ends 4 residues before the CDR3 terminus; that terminus is restored from the germline J gene. The same CDR3 is also encoded by other DNA sequences in this sample. The V gene is TRBV1, the J gene TRBJ2-1; TRBD2 matches 9 bases. Germline V lookup: CDR1 NSQYPW, CDR2 LRSPGD (reference sequence). The CDR3 consists of 15 residues. The V and J ends lost 0 bases and 6 bases, in that order; junction bases with no gene match: 3. CDR3 DNA, as far as it was read: TGCACCTGCAGTGCAGAGACTGGGGGTTTTGCT. It is translated as CTCSAETGGFA. The entire CDR3 sequence reads CTCSAETGGFAEQFF.

A note on this clone: Gene names refer to mouse genes. Other DNA sequences in the sample encode the same CDR3. The sequenced CDR3 bases are TGCACCTGCAGTGCACGCCTGGGGGGCTAT. Its translation is CTCSARLGGY. The whole CDR3 protein reads CTCSARLGGYEQYF. This chain connects TRBV1 to TRBJ2-7, with 8 bases matching TRBD2. The read is 4 residues too short to cover the CDR3 end, so that end is filled in from the germline J gene. Germline V gives CDR1 NSQYPW, CDR2 LRSPGD (reference sequence). CDR3 length equals 14 residues. V lost 2 bases, J lost 3 bases, and 3 bases stayed unmatched. The variable domain in full, with the rest retrieved from reference TRBV1 and TRBJ2-7, is VTLLEQNPRWRLVPRGQAVNLRCILKNSQYPWMSWYQQDLQKQLQWLFTLRSPGDKEVKSLPGADYLATRVTDTELRLQVANMSQGRTLYCTCSARLGGYEQYFGPGTRLTVL.

This clone was detected only a few times. Gene names denote mouse genes. The DNA ends 4 residues before the CDR3 does, and the rest of the CDR3 is filled in from the germline J gene. The chain combines TRBV13-3 with TRBJ2-3; 12 positions agree with TRBD1. Germline loops: CDR1 NNHDY, CDR2 SYVADS. The V and J ends lost 6 bases and 2 bases, in that order; junction bases with no gene match: 7. CDR3 length: 16 residues. CDR3 DNA (partial): TGTGCCAGCACCTCGGGACAGGGGGCTGATGCAGAA. This gives the protein CASTSGQGADAE. From start to end, the CDR3 is CASTSGQGADAETLYF.

This clone turned up a few times. The gene symbols are mouse symbols. The read gets to within 4 residues of the CDR3 end, and the germline J gene fills in the rest. The chain uses TRBV19 and TRBJ1-2; 7 bases align to TRBD1. Looked up from germline, CDR1 is FNHDT and CDR2 is SITEND (reference sequence). This CDR3 has 14 amino acids. Trimming removed 2 bases from V and 2 bases from J; junction bases left unmatched: 3. The CDR3 here is CASSMRGQNSDYTF. The part of the CDR3 DNA that was read is TGTGCCAGCAGTATGAGGGGGCAGAACTCC.

A remark on this clone: The germline and genes are mouse ones. The read comes to an end 4 residues before the CDR3 does, leaving the germline J gene to fill in the end. The J gene is TRBJ2-1, the V gene TRBV13-2; 9 bases fit TRBD1. The ends lost 2 bases at V and 1 base at J; junction bases unmatched: 7. Germline V lookup: CDR1 NNHNN, CDR2 SYGAGS (reference sequence). The CDR3 has 17 residues. CDR3 sequence reads: CASGDVTGGDNYAEQFF. CDR3 DNA, as far as it was read: TGTGCCAGCGGTGACGTGACAGGGGGGGACAACTATGCT.

This clone was detected a few times. Any gene name here is a mouse gene name. The sequence runs out 4 residues before the end of the CDR3; the remainder is reconstructed from the germline J gene. This sample includes further DNA sequences coding for the same CDR3. The chain links TRBV1 to TRBJ2-1, with 8 bases lining up with TRBD2. Germline V gives CDR1 NSQYPW, CDR2 LRSPGD (reference sequence). The CDR3 spans 15 residues. Incomplete CDR3 DNA: TGCACCTGCAGTGCAGATGTGGGGGGGAGAGCT. This codes for CTCSADVGGRA. The CDR3 in full is CTCSADVGGRAEQFF.

A word on this clone: All gene names here are mouse names. Read sequence stops 4 residues before the CDR3 end, and the germline J gene provides the missing end. The rearrangement uses TRBV13-1 and TRBJ2-3, with 9 bases identical to TRBD2. The CDR3 totals 15 residues. Trimming at V came to 3 bases and at J to 1 base, leaving 3 bases not matched to a gene. Looked up from germline, CDR1 is NSHNY and CDR2 is SYGAGN. CDR3 sequence reads: CASSVGGRGAETLYF. The DNA read from the CDR3 is TGTGCCAGCAGTGTGGGGGGGCGCGGTGCAGAA.

In regard to this clone: These gene names are mouse names. The read halts 4 residues ahead of the CDR3 end, with the missing end drawn from the germline J gene. The chain has TRBV1 and TRBJ2-1, with D perhaps matching TRBD2 (7 bases). This CDR3 comprises 15 residues. Trimming removed 0 bases at V and 6 bases at J, with 12 bases between. Germline CDR1 is NSQYPW and CDR2 is LRSPGD (reference sequence). Incomplete CDR3 DNA: TGCACCTGCAGTGCAGACTGGGGGCGGGGTGCT. It specifies CTCSADWGRGA. The complete CDR3 reads CTCSADWGRGAEQFF.

This clone was detected only a few times. Mouse gene names apply. The CDR3 end is not reached by the read, which stops 4 residues before it; the germline J gene fills it in. This chain joins TRBV31 and TRBJ2-1, with TRBD2 identical over 7 bases. Germline values: CDR1 GKSSPN, CDR2 SITVG. The V gene end was trimmed by 0 bases and the J gene end by 3 bases; junction bases not matched to a gene: 2. This CDR3 has 14 amino acids. The CDR3 loop is CAWSLNWGYAEQFF. The part of the CDR3 DNA that was read is TGTGCCTGGAGTCTAAACTGGGGCTATGCT.

In the case of this clone: Any gene name here is a mouse gene name. Sequencing ends 4 residues short of the CDR3 end; the germline J gene provides the rest. The chain uses TRBV31 and TRBJ2-5; possible D gene TRBD1, 6 bases. Deletions cut 1 base from V and 1 base from J, with 9 bases between. The CDR3 consists of 14 residues. Germline V gene data show CDR1 as GKSSPN and CDR2 as SITVG. CDR3 DNA, as far as it was read: TGTGCCTGGAGTCCCCGGACAGACCAAGAC. This translates into CAWSPRTDQD. The whole CDR3 protein is CAWSPRTDQDTQYF.

In the case of this clone: Genes and germline come from the mouse. The read terminates 4 residues before the CDR3 end, so the remaining end is supplied by the germline J gene. Other DNA sequences in the sample encode the same CDR3. The V and J genes are TRBV5 and TRBJ2-5, with TRBD1 as a possible D gene (6 bases). V was pared by 0 bases and J by 0 bases, with 10 bases between. The CDR3 covers 16 residues. CDR1 and CDR2 from the germline V gene are LGHNA and YNLKQL (reference sequence). The CDR3 loop reads CASSQDRGVNQDTQYF. Partial CDR3 DNA: TGTGCCAGCAGCCAAGACAGGGGCGTAAACCAAGAC.

In the case of this clone: The genes and germline here are from mouse. The CDR3 is cut off 4 residues early in the read; its end comes from the germline J gene. The rearrangement uses TRBV1 and TRBJ1-2; possibly TRBD1 for D (6 bases). The germline V gene encodes CDR1 NSQYPW and CDR2 LRSPGD (reference sequence). CDR3 length: 13 residues. Incomplete CDR3 DNA: TGCACCTGCAGTGCGCCAGGGGTGGCC. It is translated as CTCSAPGVA. The entire CDR3 is CTCSAPGVADYTF.

In this sample, this clone turned up a few times. Mouse gene names and germline throughout. The sequence runs out 4 residues before the end of the CDR3; the remainder is reconstructed from the germline J gene. The chain employs TRBV13-3 and TRBJ2-5, with TRBD1 as a possible D gene (7 bases). The CDR3 length is 17 residues. Per germline, CDR1 NNHDY and CDR2 SYVADS. Trimming took off 0 bases at V and 1 base at J, with 15 bases between the two ends. The CDR3 spells CASSDARGGADQDTQYF. The CDR3 DNA, read in part, is TGTGCCAGCAGTGATGCAAGAGGGGGCGCGGACCAAGAC.

Points on this clone: Germline and genes: mouse. The read ends 4 residues shy of where the CDR3 ends; the end is completed using the germline J gene. This rearrangement joins TRBV19 to TRBJ2-2, with TRBD2 as a possible D gene (6 bases). CDR1 and CDR2 (germline): FNHDT, SITEND (reference sequence). This CDR3 is 14 amino acids long. The germline V and J ends were trimmed by 5 bases and 0 bases, with 8 bases remaining between them. Partial CDR3 DNA: TGTGCCAGCAGGACTGGTGCAAACACCGGG. Its translation: CASRTGANTG. The CDR3 in its entirety is CASRTGANTGQLYF.

Comment on this clone: The genes and germline here are from mouse. CDR3 amino acids: CAWSDRGQPDYTF. The sequenced part of the CDR3 DNA is TGTGCCTGGAGCGACAGGGGGCAACCC. The chain carries TRBV31 and TRBJ1-2, with 10 bases matching TRBD1. The read ends 4 residues shy of where the CDR3 ends; the end is completed using the germline J gene. Per the germline V gene, CDR1 is GKSSPN and CDR2 is SITVG. This CDR3 is built from 13 residues.

Only a few counts were recorded for this clone. The gene symbols are mouse symbols. The CDR3 end is not reached by the read, which stops 4 residues before it; the germline J gene fills it in. In the same sample, other DNA sequences code for this CDR3. The rearrangement links TRBV19 to TRBJ2-5; unclear D gene. CDR3 length: 13 amino acids. The V and J ends lost 4 bases and 3 bases respectively, with 9 bases between them. Germline loops: CDR1 FNHDT, CDR2 SITEND (reference sequence). The part of the CDR3 DNA that was read is TGTGCCAGCAGTCCAAGACAACAAGAC. Protein product: CASSPRQQD. The full CDR3 protein reads CASSPRQQDTQYF.

Points on this clone: The gene names here belong to mouse. The sequenced fragment ends 4 residues before the CDR3 boundary, so the rest is inferred from the germline J gene. The V call is TRBV13-2, the J call TRBJ1-2; maybe TRBD1 (5 bases). CDR1 NNHNN and CDR2 SYGAGS come from the germline V gene (reference sequence). CDR3 length: 15 residues. V lost 1 base and J 1 base, leaving 11 bases between the germline ends. The chain's CDR3 is CASGDWQGRNSDYTF. Partial CDR3 DNA: TGTGCCAGCGGTGATTGGCAGGGCAGAAACTCC.

In regard to this clone: Here the gene names and germline are mouse. The covered CDR3 bases are TGTGCCAGCAAAACAGCTAGTCAAAAC. This sequence encodes CASKTASQN. In full, the CDR3 reads CASKTASQNTLYF. This sequence joins TRBV13-3 and TRBJ2-4, with D uncertain. The sequenced fragment ends 4 residues before the CDR3 boundary, so the rest is inferred from the germline J gene. CDR1 NNHDY and CDR2 SYVADS come from the germline V gene. Trimming took off 6 bases at V and 0 bases at J, with 8 bases between the two ends. The CDR3 consists of 13 residues.

This clone was counted between two and nine times. Here the gene names and germline are mouse. The read is 4 residues too short to cover the CDR3 end, so that end is filled in from the germline J gene. The chain carries TRBV19 and TRBJ2-4, with 7 bases lining up with TRBD2. Germline V gene sequence: CDR1 FNHDT, CDR2 SITEND (reference sequence). Unmatched junction bases numbered 6, after V lost 3 bases and J lost 2 bases. CDR3 length equals 15 residues. The CDR3 is CASSTATGNQNTLYF. Partial CDR3 DNA: TGTGCCAGCAGTACCGCGACTGGGAATCAAAAC.